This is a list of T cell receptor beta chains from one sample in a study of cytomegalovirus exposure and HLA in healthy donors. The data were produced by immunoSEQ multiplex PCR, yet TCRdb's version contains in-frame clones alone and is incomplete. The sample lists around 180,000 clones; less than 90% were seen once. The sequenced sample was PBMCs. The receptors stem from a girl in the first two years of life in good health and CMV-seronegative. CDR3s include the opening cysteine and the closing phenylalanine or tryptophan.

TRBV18	CASSPLVSGTGGEAFF
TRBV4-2	CASSQSRGYGYTF
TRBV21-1	CARDFYEQYF
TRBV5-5	CASSSAGQGALSPLHF
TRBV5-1	CASSLGVGGNEKLFF
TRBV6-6	CASSYSRGSNTEAFF
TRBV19	CASSIESWTDSNQPQHF
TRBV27	CASSLSPSRGYEQYF
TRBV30	CAWSVPGQNTGELFF
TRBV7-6	CASSPARLAGMDTQYF
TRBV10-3	CAISESGGTWDEQFF
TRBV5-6	CASSNGQGGEQYF
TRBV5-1	CASSPSSSGANVLTF
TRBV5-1	CASNSLQAGLGEQFF
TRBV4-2	CASSPRDFQATGQYF
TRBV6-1	CASSMGQAIDEQYF
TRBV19	CASSIIHGGRQPQHF
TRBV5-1	CASSLDGTNLYGYTF
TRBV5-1	CASILEGNTEAFF
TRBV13	CASSLVGKAGGHYEQYF
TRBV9	CASSVAGGSTDTQYF
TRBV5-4	CASTDRYNEQFF
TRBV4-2	CASSQSRTSRSDTQYF
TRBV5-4	CASSFGTRGSATEAFF
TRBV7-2	CASSLDAGGPYEQYF
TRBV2	CASSQMGGDYEQYF
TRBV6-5	CASSLQGNQPQHF
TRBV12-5	CASGIDRGYEQYF
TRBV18	CASSPVAGAYTGELFF
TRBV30	CAWSTARYNEQFF
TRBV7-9	CASSAGTSGYEQYF
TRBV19	CASSSPNQPQHF
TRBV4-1	CASSQGATGGTYEQYF
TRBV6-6	CASSYRTRGTEAFF
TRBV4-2	CASSQDLAGSSGANVLTF
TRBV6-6	CASSSNLGTGGHGYTF
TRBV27	CASSLIGGPHEQYF
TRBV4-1	CASSQVTGLGTEQYF
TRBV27	CASRAPWDRVNTEAFF
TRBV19	CASSIDRGGWGNQPQHF
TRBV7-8	CASSLRTGILYEQYF
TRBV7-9	CASSFSGTFNNEQFF
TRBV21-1	CASSKKWVRQSYEQYF
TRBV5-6	CASSIGGTGGEQYF
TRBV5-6	CASSLRLAAPLGTQYF
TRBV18	CASSPQYGGGADQPQHF
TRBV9	CASSATSPSGEQFF
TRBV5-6	CASSKRDSYEQYF
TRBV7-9	CASSLWPGSGDTAYGYTF
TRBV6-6	CASREGGGRENTIYF
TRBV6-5	CASSYHRPLNTEAFF
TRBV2	CASSALAGVSTDTQYF
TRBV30	CAWRKAGAAKNIQYF